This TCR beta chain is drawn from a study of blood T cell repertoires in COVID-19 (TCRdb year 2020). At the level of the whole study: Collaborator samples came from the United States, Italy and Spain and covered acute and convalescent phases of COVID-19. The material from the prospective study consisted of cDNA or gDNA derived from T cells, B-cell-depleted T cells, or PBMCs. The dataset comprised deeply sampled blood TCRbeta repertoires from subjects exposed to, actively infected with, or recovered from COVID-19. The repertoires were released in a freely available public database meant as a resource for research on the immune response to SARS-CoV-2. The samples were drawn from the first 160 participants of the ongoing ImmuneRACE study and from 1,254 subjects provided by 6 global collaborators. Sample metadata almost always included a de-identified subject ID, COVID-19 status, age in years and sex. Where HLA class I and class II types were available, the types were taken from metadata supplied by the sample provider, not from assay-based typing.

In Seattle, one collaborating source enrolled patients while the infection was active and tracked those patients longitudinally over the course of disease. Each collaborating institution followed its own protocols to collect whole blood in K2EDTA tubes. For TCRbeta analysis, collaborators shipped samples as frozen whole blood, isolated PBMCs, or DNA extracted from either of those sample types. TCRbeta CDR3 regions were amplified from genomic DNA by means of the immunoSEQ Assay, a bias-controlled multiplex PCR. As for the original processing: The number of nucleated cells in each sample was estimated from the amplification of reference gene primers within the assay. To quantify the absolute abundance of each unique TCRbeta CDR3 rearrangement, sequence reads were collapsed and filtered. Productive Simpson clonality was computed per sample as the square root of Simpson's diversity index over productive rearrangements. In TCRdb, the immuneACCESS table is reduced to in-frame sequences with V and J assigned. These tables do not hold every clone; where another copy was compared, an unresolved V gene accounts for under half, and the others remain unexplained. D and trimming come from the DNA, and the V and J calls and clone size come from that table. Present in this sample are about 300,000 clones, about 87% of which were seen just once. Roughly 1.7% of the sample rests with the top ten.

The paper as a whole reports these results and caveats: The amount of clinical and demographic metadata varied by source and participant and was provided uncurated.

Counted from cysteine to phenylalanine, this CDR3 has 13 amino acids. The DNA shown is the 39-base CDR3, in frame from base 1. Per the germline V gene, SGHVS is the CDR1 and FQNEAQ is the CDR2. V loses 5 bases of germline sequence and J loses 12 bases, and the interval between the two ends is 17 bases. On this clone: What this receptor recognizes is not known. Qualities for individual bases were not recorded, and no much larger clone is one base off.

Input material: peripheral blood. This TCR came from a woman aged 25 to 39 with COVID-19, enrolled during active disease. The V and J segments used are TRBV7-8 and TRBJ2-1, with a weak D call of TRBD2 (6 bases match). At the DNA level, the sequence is TGTGCCAGCAGCCAAAGCGGAGGGTTTAGGCAGTTCTTC. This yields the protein CASSQSGGFRQFF.